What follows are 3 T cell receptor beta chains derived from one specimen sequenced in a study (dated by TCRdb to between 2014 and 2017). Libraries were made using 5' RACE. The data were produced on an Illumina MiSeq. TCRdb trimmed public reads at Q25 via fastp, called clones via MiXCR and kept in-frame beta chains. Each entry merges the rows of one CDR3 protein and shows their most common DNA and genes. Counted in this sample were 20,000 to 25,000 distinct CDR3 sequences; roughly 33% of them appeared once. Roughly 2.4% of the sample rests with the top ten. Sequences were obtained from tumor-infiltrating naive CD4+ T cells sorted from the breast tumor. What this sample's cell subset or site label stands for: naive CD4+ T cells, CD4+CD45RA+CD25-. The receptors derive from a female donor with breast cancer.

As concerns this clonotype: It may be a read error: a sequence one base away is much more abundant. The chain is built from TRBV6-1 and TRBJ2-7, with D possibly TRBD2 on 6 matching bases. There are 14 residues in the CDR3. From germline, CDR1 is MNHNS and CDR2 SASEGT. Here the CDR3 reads CASSDGGMSYEKYF. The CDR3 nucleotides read TGTGCCAGCAGTGATGGCGGGATGTCCTACGAGAAGTACTTC.

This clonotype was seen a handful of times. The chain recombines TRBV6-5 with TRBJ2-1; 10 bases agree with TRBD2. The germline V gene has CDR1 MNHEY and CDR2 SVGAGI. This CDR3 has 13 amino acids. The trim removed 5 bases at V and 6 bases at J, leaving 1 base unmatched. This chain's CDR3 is CASSRTSGNEQFF. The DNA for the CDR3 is TGTGCCAGCAGTAGGACTAGCGGCAATGAGCAGTTCTTC.

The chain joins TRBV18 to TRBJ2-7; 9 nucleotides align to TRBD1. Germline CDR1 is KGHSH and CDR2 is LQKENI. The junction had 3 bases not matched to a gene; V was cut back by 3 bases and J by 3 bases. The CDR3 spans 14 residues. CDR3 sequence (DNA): TGTGCCAGCTCACCGGGACAGGGTCTCTACGAGCAGTACTTC. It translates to CASSPGQGLYEQYF. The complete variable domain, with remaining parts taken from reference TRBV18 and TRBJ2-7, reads NAGVMQNPRHLVRRRGQEARLRCSPMKGHSHVYWYRQLPEEGLKFMVYLQKENIIDESGMPKERFSAEFPKEGPSILRIQQVVRGDSAAYFCASSPGQGLYEQYFGPGTRLTVT.